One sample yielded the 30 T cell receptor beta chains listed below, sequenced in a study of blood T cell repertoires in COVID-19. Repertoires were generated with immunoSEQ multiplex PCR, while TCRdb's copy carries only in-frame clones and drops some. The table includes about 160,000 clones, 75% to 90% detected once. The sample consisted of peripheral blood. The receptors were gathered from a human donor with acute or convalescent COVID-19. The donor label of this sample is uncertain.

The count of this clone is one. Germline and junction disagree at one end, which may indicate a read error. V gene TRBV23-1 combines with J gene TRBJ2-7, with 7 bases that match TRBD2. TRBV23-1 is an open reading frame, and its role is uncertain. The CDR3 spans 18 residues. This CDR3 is CAGSPGPPKRTRHYEQYF. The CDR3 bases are TGCGCCGGCAGTCCGGGACCCCCGAAGAGGACTAGGCACTACGAGCAGTACTTC.

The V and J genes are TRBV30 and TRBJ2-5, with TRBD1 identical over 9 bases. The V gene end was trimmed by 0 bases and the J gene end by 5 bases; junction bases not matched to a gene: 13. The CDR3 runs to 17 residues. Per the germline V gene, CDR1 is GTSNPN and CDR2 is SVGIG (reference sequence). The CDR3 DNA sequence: TGTGCCTGGAGTGTACACGCATGGGGACAGGGCGCCGAGACCCAGTACTTC. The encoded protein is CAWSVHAWGQGAETQYF. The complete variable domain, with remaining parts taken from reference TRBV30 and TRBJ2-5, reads SQTIHQWPATLVQPVGSPLSLECTVEGTSNPNLYWYRQAAGRGLQLLFYSVGIGQISSEVPQNLSASRPQDRQFILSSKKLLLSDSGFYLCAWSVHAWGQGAETQYFGPGTRLLVL.

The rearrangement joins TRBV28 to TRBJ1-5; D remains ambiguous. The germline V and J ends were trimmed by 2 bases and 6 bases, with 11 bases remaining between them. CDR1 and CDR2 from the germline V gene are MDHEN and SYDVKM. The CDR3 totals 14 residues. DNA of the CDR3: TGTGCCAGCAGTTTACGGAGGGTTAGTCAGCCCCAGCATTTT. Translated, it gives CASSLRRVSQPQHF.

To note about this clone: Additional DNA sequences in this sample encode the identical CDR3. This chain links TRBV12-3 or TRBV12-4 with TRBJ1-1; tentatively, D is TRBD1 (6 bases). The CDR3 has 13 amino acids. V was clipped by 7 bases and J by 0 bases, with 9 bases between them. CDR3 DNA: TGTGCCAGCACCGGACAGTTGAACACTGAAGCTTTCTTT. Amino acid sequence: CASTGQLNTEAFF.

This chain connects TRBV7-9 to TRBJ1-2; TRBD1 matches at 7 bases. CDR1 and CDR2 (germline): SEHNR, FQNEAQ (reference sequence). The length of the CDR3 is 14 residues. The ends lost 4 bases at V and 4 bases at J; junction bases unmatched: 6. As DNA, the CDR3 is TGTGCCAGCAGCTCGACAGGGATAATCTATGGCTACACCTTC. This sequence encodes CASSSTGIIYGYTF.

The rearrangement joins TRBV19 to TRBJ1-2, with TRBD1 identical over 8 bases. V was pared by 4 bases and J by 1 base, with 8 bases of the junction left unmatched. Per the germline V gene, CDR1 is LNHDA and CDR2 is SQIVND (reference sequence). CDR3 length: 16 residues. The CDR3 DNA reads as TGTGCCAGTAGTAAGCAGGGGGCGAGTGGTAACTATGGCTACACCTTC. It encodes CASSKQGASGNYGYTF.

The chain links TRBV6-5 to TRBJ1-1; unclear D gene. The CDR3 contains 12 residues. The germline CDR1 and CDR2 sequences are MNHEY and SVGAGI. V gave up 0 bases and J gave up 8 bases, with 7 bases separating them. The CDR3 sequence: CASSYSNGEAFF. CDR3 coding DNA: TGTGCCAGCAGTTACTCCAACGGGGAAGCTTTCTTT.

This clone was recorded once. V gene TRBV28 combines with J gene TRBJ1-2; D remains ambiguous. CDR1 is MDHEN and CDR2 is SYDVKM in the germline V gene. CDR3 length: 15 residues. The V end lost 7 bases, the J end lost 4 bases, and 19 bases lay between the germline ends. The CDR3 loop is CASTSPGPSGYGYTF. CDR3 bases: TGTGCCAGCACCTCCCCGGGTCCCAGCGGCTATGGCTACACCTTC.

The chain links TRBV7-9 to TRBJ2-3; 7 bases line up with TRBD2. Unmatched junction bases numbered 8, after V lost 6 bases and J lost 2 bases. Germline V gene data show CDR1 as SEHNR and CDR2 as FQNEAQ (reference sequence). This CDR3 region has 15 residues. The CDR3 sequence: CASSAPGTTTDTQYF. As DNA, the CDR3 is TGTGCCAGCAGTGCCCCCGGGACTACCACAGATACGCAGTATTTT.

CDR3 amino acids: CASSSRDRVTEAFF. The CDR3 DNA is TGTGCCAGCAGCTCCCGGGACAGGGTAACTGAAGCTTTCTTT. The gene calls are TRBV7-9 and TRBJ1-1; 9 bases align to TRBD1. Germline trimming cut 4 bases from V and 5 bases from J; bases unmatched to any gene: 5. From germline, CDR1 is SEHNR and CDR2 FQNEAQ (reference sequence). The CDR3 runs to 14 residues.

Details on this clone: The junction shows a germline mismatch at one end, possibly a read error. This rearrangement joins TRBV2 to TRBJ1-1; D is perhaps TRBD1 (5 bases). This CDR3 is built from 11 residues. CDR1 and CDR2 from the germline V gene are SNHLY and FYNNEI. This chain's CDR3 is CASSALRGGYF. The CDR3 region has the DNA TGTGCCAGCAGTGCCCTTCGGGGGGGATACTTT.

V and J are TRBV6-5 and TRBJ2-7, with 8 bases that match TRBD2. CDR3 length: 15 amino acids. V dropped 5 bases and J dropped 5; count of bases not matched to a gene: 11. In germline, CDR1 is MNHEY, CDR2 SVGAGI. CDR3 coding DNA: TGTGCCAGCAGTCGTTCAAGCGGGGGATTAAACGAGCAGTACTTC. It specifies CASSRSSGGLNEQYF.

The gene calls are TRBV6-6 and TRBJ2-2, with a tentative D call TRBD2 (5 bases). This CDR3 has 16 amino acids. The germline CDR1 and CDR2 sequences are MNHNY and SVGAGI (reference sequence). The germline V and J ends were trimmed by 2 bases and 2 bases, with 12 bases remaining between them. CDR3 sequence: CASSYGLEANTGELFF. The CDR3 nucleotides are TGTGCCAGCAGTTACGGGTTGGAGGCCAACACCGGGGAGCTGTTTTTT.

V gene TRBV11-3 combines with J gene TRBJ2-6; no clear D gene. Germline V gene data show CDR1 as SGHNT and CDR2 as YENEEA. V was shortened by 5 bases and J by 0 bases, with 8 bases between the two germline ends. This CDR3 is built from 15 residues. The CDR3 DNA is TGTGCCAGCAGCCTTAGTTTCTCTGGGGCCAACGTCCTGACTTTC. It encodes CASSLSFSGANVLTF.

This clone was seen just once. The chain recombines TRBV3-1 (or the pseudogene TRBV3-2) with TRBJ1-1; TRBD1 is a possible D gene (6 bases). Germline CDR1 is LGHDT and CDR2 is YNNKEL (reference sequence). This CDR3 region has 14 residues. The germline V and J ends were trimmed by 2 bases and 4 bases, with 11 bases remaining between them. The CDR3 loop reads CASSQRQGSTEAFF. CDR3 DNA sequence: TGTGCCAGCAGCCAAAGGCAGGGGTCCACTGAAGCTTTCTTT.

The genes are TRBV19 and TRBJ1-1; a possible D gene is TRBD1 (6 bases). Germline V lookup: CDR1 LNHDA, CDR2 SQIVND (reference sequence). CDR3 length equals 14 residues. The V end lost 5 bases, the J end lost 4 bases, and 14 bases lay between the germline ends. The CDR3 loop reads CASSVQGFGTEAFF. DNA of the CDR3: TGTGCCAGTAGTGTACAGGGTTTTGGCACTGAAGCTTTCTTT.

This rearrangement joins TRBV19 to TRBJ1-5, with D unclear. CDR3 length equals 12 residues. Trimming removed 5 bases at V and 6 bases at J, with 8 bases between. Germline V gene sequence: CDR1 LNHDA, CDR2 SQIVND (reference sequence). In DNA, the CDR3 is TGTGCCAGTAGTGGAGGGTTTCAGCCCCAGCATTTT. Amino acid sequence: CASSGGFQPQHF.

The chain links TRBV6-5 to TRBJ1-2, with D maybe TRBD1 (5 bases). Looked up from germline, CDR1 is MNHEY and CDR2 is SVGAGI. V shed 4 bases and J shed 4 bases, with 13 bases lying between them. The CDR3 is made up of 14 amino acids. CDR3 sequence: CASSWGVGTYGYTF. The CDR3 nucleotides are TGTGCCAGCAGTTGGGGGGTGGGCACCTATGGCTACACCTTC.

This CDR3 reads CSARRRDTQYF. The CDR3 DNA is TGCAGTGCTCGGCGGAGGGATACGCAGTATTTT. V gene TRBV20-1 combines with J gene TRBJ2-3; D may be TRBD2 (5 bases). Deletions cut 5 bases from V and 6 bases from J, with 9 bases between. CDR1 is DFQATT, CDR2 SNEGSKA, per germline (reference sequence). The CDR3 consists of 11 residues.

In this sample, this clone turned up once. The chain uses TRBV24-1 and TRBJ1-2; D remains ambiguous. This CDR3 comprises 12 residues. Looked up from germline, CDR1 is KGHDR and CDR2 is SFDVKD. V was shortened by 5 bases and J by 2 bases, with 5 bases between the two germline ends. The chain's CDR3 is CATSAQNYGYTF. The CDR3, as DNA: TGTGCCACCAGTGCCCAAAACTATGGCTACACCTTC.

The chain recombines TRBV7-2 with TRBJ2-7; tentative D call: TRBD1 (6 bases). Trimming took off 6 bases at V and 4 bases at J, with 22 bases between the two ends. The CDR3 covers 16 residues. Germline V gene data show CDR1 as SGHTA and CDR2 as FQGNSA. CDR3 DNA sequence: TGTGCCAGCAGACAGGGAAGGGACGCCTATCCTTACGAGCAGTACTTC. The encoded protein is CASRQGRDAYPYEQYF. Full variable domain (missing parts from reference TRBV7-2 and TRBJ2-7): GAGVSQSPSNKVTEKGKDVELRCDPISGHTALYWYRQSLGQGLEFLIYFQGNSAPDKSGLPSDRFSAERTGGSVSTLTIQRTQQEDSAVYLCASRQGRDAYPYEQYFGPGTRLTVT.

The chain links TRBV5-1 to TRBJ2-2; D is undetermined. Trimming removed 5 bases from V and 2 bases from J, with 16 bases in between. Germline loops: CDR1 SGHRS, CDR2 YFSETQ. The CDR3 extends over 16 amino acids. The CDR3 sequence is CASSTLDGLNTGELFF. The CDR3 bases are TGCGCCAGCAGTACACTTGATGGGCTAAACACCGGGGAGCTGTTTTTT.

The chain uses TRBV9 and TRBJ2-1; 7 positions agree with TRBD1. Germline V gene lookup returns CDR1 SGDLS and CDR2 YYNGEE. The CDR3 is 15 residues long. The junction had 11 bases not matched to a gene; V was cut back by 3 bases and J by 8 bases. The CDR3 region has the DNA TGTGCCAGCAGCGCCCCGGACAGGCTAGGCGATGAGCAGTTCTTC. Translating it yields CASSAPDRLGDEQFF.

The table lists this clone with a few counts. CDR3 sequence reads: CASSELRDYGYTF. CDR3 nucleotide sequence: TGTGCCAGCAGTGAGTTGAGGGACTATGGCTACACCTTC. The chain is built from TRBV6-1 and TRBJ1-2, with D unresolved. The CDR3 is 13 amino acids. Germline loops: CDR1 MNHNS, CDR2 SASEGT. Trimming stripped 3 bases from V and 3 bases from J, with 8 bases between.

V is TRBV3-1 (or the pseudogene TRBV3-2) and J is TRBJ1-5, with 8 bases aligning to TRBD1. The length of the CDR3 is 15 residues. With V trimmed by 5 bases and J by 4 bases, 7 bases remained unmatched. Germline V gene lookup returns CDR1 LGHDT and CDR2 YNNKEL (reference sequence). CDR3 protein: CASSYGQGGNQPQHF. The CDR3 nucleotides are TGTGCCAGCAGCTACGGACAGGGAGGAAATCAGCCCCAGCATTTT.

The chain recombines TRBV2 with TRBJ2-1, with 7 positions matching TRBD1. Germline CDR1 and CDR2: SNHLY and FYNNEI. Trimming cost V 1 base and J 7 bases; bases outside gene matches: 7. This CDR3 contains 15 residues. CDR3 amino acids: CASSEEQGVWNEQFF. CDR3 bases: TGTGCCAGCAGTGAAGAGCAGGGGGTGTGGAATGAGCAGTTCTTC. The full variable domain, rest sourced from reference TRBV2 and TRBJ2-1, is EPEVTQTPSHQVTQMGQEVILRCVPISNHLYFYWYRQILGQKVEFLVSFYNNEISEKSEIFDDQFSVERPDGSNFTLKIRSTKLEDSAMYFCASSEEQGVWNEQFFGPGTRLTVL.

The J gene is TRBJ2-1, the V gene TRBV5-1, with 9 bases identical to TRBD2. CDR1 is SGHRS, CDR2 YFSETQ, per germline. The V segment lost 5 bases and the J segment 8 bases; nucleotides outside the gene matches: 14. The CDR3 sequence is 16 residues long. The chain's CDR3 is CASRILRDSGGDEQFF. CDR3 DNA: TGCGCCAGCAGGATCCTTCGTGATAGCGGGGGTGATGAGCAGTTCTTC.

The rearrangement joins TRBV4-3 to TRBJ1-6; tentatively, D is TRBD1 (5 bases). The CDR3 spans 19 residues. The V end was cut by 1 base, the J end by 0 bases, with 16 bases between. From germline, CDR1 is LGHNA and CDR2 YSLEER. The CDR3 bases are TGCGCCAGCAGCCAAGTTCGGGCAGGGCCGAGCTCCTATAATTCACCCCTCCACTTT. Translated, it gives CASSQVRAGPSSYNSPLHF.

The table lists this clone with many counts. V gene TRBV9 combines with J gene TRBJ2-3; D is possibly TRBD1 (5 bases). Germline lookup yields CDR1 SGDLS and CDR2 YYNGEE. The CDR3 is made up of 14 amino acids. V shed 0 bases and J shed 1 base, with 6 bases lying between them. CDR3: CASSVVGGTDTQYF. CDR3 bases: TGTGCCAGCAGCGTAGTAGGGGGCACAGATACGCAGTATTTT.

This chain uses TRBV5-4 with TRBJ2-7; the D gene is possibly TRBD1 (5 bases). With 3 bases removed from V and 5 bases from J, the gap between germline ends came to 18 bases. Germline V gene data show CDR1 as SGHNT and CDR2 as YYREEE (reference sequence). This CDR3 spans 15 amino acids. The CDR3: CASSYRQGNRDEQYF. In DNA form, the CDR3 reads TGTGCCAGCAGCTACCGCCAGGGTAATCGGGACGAGCAGTACTTC.